The TCR beta chain described here comes from a study of human T cells and chemical hapten exposure. Findings and caveats of the study: Compared with pre-sensitization or healthy control sets, expanded TCRs clustered more.

In TCRdb, the RACE reads were re-called with MiXCR into one record per CDR3 protein. Of 97,000 or so distinct CDR3 sequences listed, roughly a quarter are singletons. Remarks on this clonotype: Its specificity is unknown.

Time point specified: patch test 3, about 24 weeks after DPC sensitization. Treatment indicated: therapeutic diphenylcyclopropenone sensitization with weekly scalp DPC. This CDR3 is 16 amino acids long. Trimming took off 3 bases at V and 0 bases at J, with 12 bases between the two ends. CDR1 is MDHEN, CDR2 SYDVKM, per germline. The source material was whole blood, sampled in connection with sensitization to the hapten diphenylcyclopropenone (DPC). The TCR originated in a middle-aged man with alopecia areata. Some clones in this sample may be carry-over from other donors' samples. The rearrangement joins TRBV28 to TRBJ2-4; D gene unclear. The CDR3 region has the DNA TGTGCCAGCAGTTTGTCTCAGCCACTAGCCAAAAACATTCAGTACTTC. Translating it yields CASSLSQPLAKNIQYF.